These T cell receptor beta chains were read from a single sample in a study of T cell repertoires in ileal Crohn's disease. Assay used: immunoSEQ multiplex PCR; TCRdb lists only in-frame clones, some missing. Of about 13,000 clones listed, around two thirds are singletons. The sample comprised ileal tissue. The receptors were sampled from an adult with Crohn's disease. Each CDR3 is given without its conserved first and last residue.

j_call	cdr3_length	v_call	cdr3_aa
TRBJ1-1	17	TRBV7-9	ASSLRLAARLKMNTEAF
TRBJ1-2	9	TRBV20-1	SAAGEYGYT
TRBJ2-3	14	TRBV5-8	ASSLETSGSTDTQY
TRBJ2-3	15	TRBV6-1	ASSEGFWVGGTDTQY
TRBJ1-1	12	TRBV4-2	ASSRRGGNTEAF
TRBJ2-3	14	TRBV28	ASSLIQGARADTQY
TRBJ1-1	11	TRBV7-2	ASSPQANTEAF
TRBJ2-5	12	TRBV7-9	ASSSPGGGETQY
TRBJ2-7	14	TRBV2	ASSPDYQTGSREQY
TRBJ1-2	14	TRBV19	ASSITPGTLVGGYT
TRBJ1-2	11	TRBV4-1	ASSQGQGDGYT
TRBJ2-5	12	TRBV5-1	ASSHGLARETQY
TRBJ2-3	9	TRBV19	ASRGLASIY
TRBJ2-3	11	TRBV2	ASRDRVRDTQY
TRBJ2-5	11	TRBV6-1	ASGWTGLETQY
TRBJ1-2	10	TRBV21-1	ASNTWGYGYT
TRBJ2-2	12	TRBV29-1	SVPGQAQIGELF
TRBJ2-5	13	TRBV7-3	ASSFSGAREETQY
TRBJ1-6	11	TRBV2	ASRTGPNSPLH
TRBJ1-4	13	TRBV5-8	ASSSPIGANEKLF